A selection of T cell receptor beta chains follows, all from one sample in a study of blood T cell repertoires in COVID-19. The repertoire was sequenced with immunoSEQ multiplex PCR; TCRdb's copy has only in-frame clones and lacks some. This table has over 200,000 clones, roughly 80% appearing once. Sequencing used peripheral blood. The receptors derive from a woman over 75 with active or convalescent COVID-19. Each CDR3 is given with its conserved first and last residue. Each record gives: J gene, CDR3 length, D gene, clone size, V gene, CDR3 DNA, CDR3 protein. D genes are given only for firm matches. Size values are once, few and many counts, or a class for expanded clones, and some rows have none.

>TRBJ2-5|15|TRBD2|-|TRBV5-1
TGCGCCAGCAGCTACATCGGGGGGACGAAAGAGACCCAGTACTTC
CASSYIGGTKETQYF
>TRBJ2-1|14|-|-|TRBV12-5
TGTGCTAGTGGTCCGCGGCCAACCTACAATGAGCAGTTCTTC
CASGPRPTYNEQFF
>TRBJ1-5|15|TRBD1|-|TRBV3-1/TRBV3-2
TGTGCCAGCAGCCAAGGGCAGGGGGATAGGCAGCCCCAGCATTTT
CASSQGQGDRQPQHF
>TRBJ2-3|16|-|-|TRBV7-8
TGTGCCAGCAGCCCGCCTATTTGGTTGGGGGGAGATACGCAGTATTTT
CASSPPIWLGGDTQYF
>TRBJ2-3|18|-|-|TRBV4-1
TGCGCCAGCAGCCCCGTCGAGGGGCGGGGGCCTGGCACAGATACGCAGTATTTT
CASSPVEGRGPGTDTQYF
>TRBJ1-4|13|-|-|TRBV30
TGTGCCTGGATGGGGCGGAGTAGGGAAAAACTGTTTTTT
CAWMGRSREKLFF
>TRBJ2-5|18|TRBD1|once|TRBV5-1
TGCGCCAGCAGCTCTACGCACGAACGGACAGGGGGGCGGGAGACCCAGTACTTC
CASSSTHERTGGRETQYF
>TRBJ2-3|18|TRBD1|-|TRBV2
TGTGCCAGCAGTGAAAGGGGACAGGGGGCGTGGGGACCAGATACGCAGTATTTT
CASSERGQGAWGPDTQYF
>TRBJ2-5|15|TRBD1|-|TRBV14
TGTGCCAGCAGCCACGGGACAGGGCCGGGGGAGACCCAGTACTTC
CASSHGTGPGETQYF
>TRBJ2-3|14|-|-|TRBV5-4
TGTGCCAGCAGCCGCAATGGAGGGTCGGATACGCAGTATTTT
CASSRNGGSDTQYF
>TRBJ1-5|13|-|-|TRBV20-1
TGCAGTGCTAGTCGACAGGACGATCAGCCCCAGCATTTT
CSASRQDDQPQHF
>TRBJ2-1|16|TRBD2|-|TRBV7-2
TGTGCCAGCAGCCTCCGACTAGCGGGAAAGGTTAATGAGCAGTTCTTC
CASSLRLAGKVNEQFF
>TRBJ2-1|20|-|-|TRBV4-1
TGCGCCAGCAGCATGACAGGGGGCCTAATTAGCGGGAGTTTCCACAATGAGCAGTTCTTC
CASSMTGGLISGSFHNEQFF
>TRBJ2-7|12|TRBD1|-|TRBV5-4
TGTGCCAGCAGTTGGGACAGCTACGAGCAGTACTTC
CASSWDSYEQYF
>TRBJ1-6|13|-|-|TRBV19
TGTGCCAGTAGTATGGGGAGAAATTCACCCCTCCACTTT
CASSMGRNSPLHF
>TRBJ2-6|15|-|-|TRBV9
TGTGCCAGCAGCATACAGGCTGGAGGGGCCAACGTCCTGACTTTC
CASSIQAGGANVLTF
>TRBJ2-7|14|TRBD2|-|TRBV2
TGTGCCAGCAGTGACGGGACTAGCGCGTACGAGCAGTACTTC
CASSDGTSAYEQYF
>TRBJ1-6|13|-|-|TRBV7-9
TGTGCCAGCAGCTTTATAGGAGATTCACCCCTCCACTTT
CASSFIGDSPLHF
>TRBJ1-2|15|-|-|TRBV2
TGTGCCAGCAGTGCATTCCAGGGAACTAACTATGGCTACACCTTC
CASSAFQGTNYGYTF
>TRBJ1-2|11|-|-|TRBV12-3/TRBV12-4
TGTGCCAGCAGTTTACTCGGTGGCTACACCTTC
CASSLLGGYTF
>TRBJ1-2|14|TRBD1|-|TRBV3-1/TRBV3-2
TGTGCCAGCAGCCAACGACAGGGGAACTATGGCTACACCTTC
CASSQRQGNYGYTF
>TRBJ1-1|13|TRBD1|-|TRBV12-3/TRBV12-4
TGTGCCAGCAGATTCGACAGGGCAGGTGAAGCTTTCTTT
CASRFDRAGEAFF
>TRBJ1-1|13|-|-|TRBV7-3
TGTGCCAGCAGCTATCGTCGGGAGACTGAAGCTTTCTTT
CASSYRRETEAFF
>TRBJ1-2|13|-|-|TRBV28
TGTGCCAGCAGTCCACAGGGTAACTATGGCTACACCTTC
CASSPQGNYGYTF
>TRBJ1-2|15|-|-|TRBV4-2
TGTGCCAGCAGCCAAGAGGCAGGGGTGGGGTATGGCTACACCTTC
CASSQEAGVGYGYTF
>TRBJ2-2|14|TRBD1|-|TRBV30
TGTGCCTATAAGGGACAGAAGAACACCGGGGAGCTGTTTTTT
CAYKGQKNTGELFF
>TRBJ2-3|16|-|-|TRBV7-7
TGTGCTAGCAGCTTAAACGCGGGGGCCCGCACAGATACGCAGTATTTT
CASSLNAGARTDTQYF
>TRBJ2-4|14|-|-|TRBV2
TGTGCCAGCAGTGGGCGGAGAGCCAAAAACATTCAGTACTTC
CASSGRRAKNIQYF
>TRBJ2-2|16|TRBD1|once|TRBV18
TGTGCCAGCTCACCAACGACAGGGCCGAACACCGGGGAGCTGTTTTTT
CASSPTTGPNTGELFF
>TRBJ1-2|13|-|-|TRBV6-5
TGTGCCAGCCATTATCTGGCGGACTATGGCTACACCTTC
CASHYLADYGYTF
>TRBJ2-5|13|TRBD1|-|TRBV20-1
TGCAGTGCTAGTCAGGGGGCGGGAGAGACCCAGTACTTC
CSASQGAGETQYF
>TRBJ2-7|13|-|-|TRBV4-1
TGCGCCAGCAGCCTAGCGGTCTCCTACGAGCAGTACTTC
CASSLAVSYEQYF
>TRBJ2-5|18|TRBD2|-|TRBV3-1/TRBV3-2
TGTGCCAGCAGCCAATGGGGTGCGGGGGAGGAGGGCCAAGAGACCCAGTACTTC
CASSQWGAGEEGQETQYF
>TRBJ1-1|13|-|-|TRBV11-2
TGTGCCAGCAGCCCGGGGAGGTGGACTGAAGCTTTCTTT
CASSPGRWTEAFF
>TRBJ2-1|15|TRBD2|-|TRBV7-3
TGTGCCAGCAGCCTCTTACTAGCGGGATTAAATGAGCAGTTCTTC
CASSLLLAGLNEQFF
>TRBJ1-1|11|-|-|TRBV25-1
TGTGCCAGCAGGGCGAACACTGAAGCTTTCTTT
CASRANTEAFF
>TRBJ2-5|15|-|-|TRBV4-2
TGTGCCAGCAGCCCGTGGACTGGACCCCAAGAGACCCAGTACTTC
CASSPWTGPQETQYF
>TRBJ2-1|15|-|-|TRBV5-4
TGTGCCAGCAGCTTGGGGGGGGAACAAAACAATGAGCAGTTCTTC
CASSLGGEQNNEQFF
>TRBJ1-2|13|-|-|TRBV27
TGTGCCAGCAGTGGGGACATAGACTATGGCTACACCTTC
CASSGDIDYGYTF
>TRBJ2-2|16|-|-|TRBV5-1
TGCGCCAGCAGCTCCACCGGGACACTGAACACCGGGGAGCTGTTTTTT
CASSSTGTLNTGELFF
>TRBJ2-5|14|-|-|TRBV6-1
TGTGCCAGCAGTGAAGCGGGGGCGCGGGAGACCCAGTACTTC
CASSEAGARETQYF
>TRBJ2-7|16|TRBD2|-|TRBV16
TGTGCCAGCAGCACCTTTTCCGGGACTAGCGGCTACGAGCAGTACTTC
CASSTFSGTSGYEQYF
>TRBJ1-4|14|-|-|TRBV10-1
TGCGCCAGCAAAGAAAGACAGCTTAATGAAAAACTGTTTTTT
CASKERQLNEKLFF
>TRBJ2-1|16|-|-|TRBV7-9
TGTGCCAGCAGCTCAAGATGGCTAGCGCCCTACAATGAGCAGTTCTTC
CASSSRWLAPYNEQFF
>TRBJ1-1|13|-|-|TRBV28
TGTGCCAGCAGAAGGCCGAGGAGCACTGAAGCTTTCTTT
CASRRPRSTEAFF
>TRBJ2-7|12|-|-|TRBV7-9
TGTGCCAGCAGCTTAGGGTTGGCTGCGCAGTACTTC
CASSLGLAAQYF
>TRBJ1-5|16|TRBD1|-|TRBV7-8
TGTGCCAGCAGCTTAGCCGGGACAGGGTTCCAACAGCCCCAGCATTTT
CASSLAGTGFQQPQHF
>TRBJ1-1|14|-|-|TRBV2
TGTGCCAGCAGTTACGACAGGCAAAGCGCTGAAGCTTTCTTT
CASSYDRQSAEAFF
>TRBJ1-4|15|TRBD1|-|TRBV24-1
TGTGCCACCAGTGAACCCGGGACAGGGAATGAAAAACTGTTTTTT
CATSEPGTGNEKLFF
>TRBJ2-2|17|-|-|TRBV23-1
TGCGCCAGCAGTCAGCCCGGACTGCCCCCGGGGACCGGGGAGCTGTTTTTT
CASSQPGLPPGTGELFF
>TRBJ2-1|16|TRBD2|-|TRBV28
TGTGCCAGCAACCCACCCGGGGGGAGCTCCTACAATGAGCAGTTCTTC
CASNPPGGSSYNEQFF
>TRBJ2-7|14|TRBD1|once|TRBV19
TGTGCCAGTAGTTTCAGACAGGGCGTAGCCGAGCAGTACTTC
CASSFRQGVAEQYF
>TRBJ1-3|13|-|-|TRBV12-3/TRBV12-4
TGTGCCAGCAGTTTGACAGTCGTCATGACCATATATTTT
CASSLTVVMTIYF
>TRBJ2-3|15|TRBD2|-|TRBV6-8
TGTGCCAGCAGGCCGGGACTAGCGGTCCGGAATACGCAGTATTTT
CASRPGLAVRNTQYF
>TRBJ1-3|13|-|once|TRBV28
TGTGCCAGCAGTTTGGAGGGTGGAAACACCATATATTTT
CASSLEGGNTIYF